The 10 T cell receptor beta chains reported below all come from one sample, sequenced in a study of shared clonotypes between healthy human individuals (TCRdb year 2020). Libraries were made using the immunoSEQ multiplex PCR assay. Here the immuneACCESS table is served through TCRdb, limited to in-frame sequences with V and J called. Missing clones are a known gap in these copies; in checked studies unresolved V genes cover under half, and the rest lacks a known reason. For this sample the table gives a few million clones, of which around 92% were detected only once. The top ten hold approximately 0.4% of the sample. The sequenced material came from naive CD4+ T cells from PBMCs. The cell subset or site label for this specimen denotes: CD45RA+ positively selected. The receptors originated from a man between 18 and 35 years old in good health. Some clones in this sample may be carry-over from other donors' samples.

The V call is TRBV6-5, the J call TRBJ1-6, with 7 bases identical to TRBD1. V gave up 2 bases and J gave up 7 bases; unmatched junction bases: 8. Germline lookup yields CDR1 MNHEY and CDR2 SVGAGI. The CDR3 consists of 16 residues. This CDR3 is CASSYASGQINSPLHF. The CDR3, as DNA: TGTGCCAGCAGTTACGCCTCGGGACAGATAAATTCACCCCTCCACTTT.

The rearrangement uses TRBV5-1 and TRBJ2-3, with D hard to call. Germline assignment: CDR1 SGHRS and CDR2 YFSETQ. This CDR3 has 13 residues. V lost 0 bases to trimming and J lost 6 bases, with 8 bases between them. CDR3 nucleotide sequence: TGCGCCAGCAGCTTGGGAGTATTGGATACGCAGTATTTT. Its translation is CASSLGVLDTQYF.

Comments on this clone: Other DNA sequences in this sample translate to the same CDR3. The J gene is TRBJ2-1, the V gene TRBV10-3; TRBD2 matches 8 bases. The germline gives CDR1 ENHRY, CDR2 SYGVKD. V trimming: 6 bases; J trimming: 0 bases; junction bases outside the gene matches: 4. The length of the CDR3 is 15 residues. CDR3 coding DNA: TGTGCCATCAGGCCGAGCGGGAGCTCCTACAATGAGCAGTTCTTC. It is translated as CAIRPSGSSYNEQFF.

The chain recombines TRBV14 with TRBJ2-3, with TRBD1 identical over 7 bases. In germline, CDR1 is SGHDN, CDR2 FVKESK. Trimming at V came to 0 bases and at J to 12 bases, leaving 9 bases not matched to a gene. CDR3 length equals 14 residues. The DNA of the CDR3 is TGTGCCAGCAGCCAAGATGTGTGGGACAGAAACCAGTATTTT. Amino acid sequence: CASSQDVWDRNQYF. Full variable domain (rest looked up from reference TRBV14 and TRBJ2-3): EAGVTQFPSHSVIEKGQTVTLRCDPISGHDNLYWYRRVMGKEIKFLLHFVKESKQDESGMPNNRFLAERTGGTYSTLKVQPAELEDSGVYFCASSQDVWDRNQYFGPGTRLTVL.

On this clone itself: Distinct nucleotide sequences in the sample also encode this CDR3. The chain recombines TRBV5-1 with TRBJ1-1; maybe TRBD1 (6 bases). Trimming removed 4 bases from V and 1 base from J, with 11 bases in between. CDR1 is SGHRS, CDR2 YFSETQ, per germline. This CDR3 has 14 residues. The CDR3 DNA follows: TGCGCCAGCAGCCCTAACAGGGCGAACACTGAAGCTTTCTTT. This translates into CASSPNRANTEAFF.

V gene TRBV27 combines with J gene TRBJ1-6; 7 bases are a match to TRBD1. CDR1 MNHEY and CDR2 SMNVEV come from the germline V gene (reference sequence). The CDR3 has 16 amino acids. V lost 4 bases, J lost 10 bases, and 13 bases stayed unmatched. For the CDR3, the DNA is TGTGCCAGCAGTTCCCCCAAACAGGGGACTGACTCACCCCTCCACTTT. Translation: CASSSPKQGTDSPLHF.

As for this clone: Other nucleotide sequences in the sample specify the same CDR3. V usage is TRBV4-2 and J usage is TRBJ2-7; 7 nucleotides agree with TRBD1. The V gene end was trimmed by 0 bases and the J gene end by 2 bases; junction bases not matched to a gene: 1. Germline V gene sequence: CDR1 LGHNA, CDR2 YNFKEQ. The length of the CDR3 is 14 residues. The CDR3 region has the DNA TGTGCCAGCAGCCAAGAAGACAGGGCCTACGAGCAGTACTTC. It is translated as CASSQEDRAYEQYF.

The V call is TRBV30, the J call TRBJ1-1; no reliable D call. CDR1 and CDR2 from the germline V gene are GTSNPN and SVGIG (reference sequence). Trimming took 3 bases from V and 7 from J, leaving 12 bases between them. CDR3 length equals 12 residues. CDR3 sequence: CAWSEKSVEAFF. In nucleotides, the CDR3 is TGTGCCTGGAGCGAGAAATCAGTTGAAGCTTTCTTT.

The genes are TRBV19 and TRBJ1-1; D is ambiguous. Trimming shortened V by 6 bases and J by 0 bases, and 8 bases separated the two germline ends. This CDR3 region has 13 residues. CDR1 LNHDA and CDR2 SQIVND come from the germline V gene (reference sequence). CDR3 coding DNA: TGTGCCAGTAGACACAATTTGAACACTGAAGCTTTCTTT. It specifies CASRHNLNTEAFF.

About this clone itself: This specimen includes other DNA sequences encoding the same CDR3. The chain couples TRBV9 to TRBJ2-5; D unclear. From germline, CDR1 is SGDLS and CDR2 YYNGEE. V was shortened by 4 bases and J by 4 bases, with 5 bases between the two germline ends. The CDR3 sequence is 11 residues long. CDR3 bases: TGTGCCAGCAGCCTCGGAGAGACCCAGTACTTC. It codes for CASSLGETQYF.